This T cell receptor (beta chain) was obtained from a study of cytomegalovirus exposure and HLA in healthy donors. Study findings and constraints: Later, an analysis found that TCR clusters from the first cohort tended to co-occur in the 120 or so validation repertoires. TCR beta chains numbering more than 150 were designated cytomegalovirus-associated. Reports described diagnosis of cytomegalovirus status by the classifier as highly specific and sensitive.

Using immunoSEQ multiplex PCR, the repertoire was profiled, and TCRdb retains in-frame clones only, with some absent. The table includes roughly 120,000 clones, about 82% detected once. Germline V gene data show CDR1 as SGHRS and CDR2 as YFSETQ. J was trimmed by 4 bases and V by 2 bases; bases with no gene match: 5. The CDR3 spans 14 residues. In regard to this clone: The antigen is not known.

The sequencing sample was made of PBMCs. The genes are TRBV5-1 and TRBJ1-1; 7 bases align to TRBD1. The receptor was derived from a man younger than 35 in good health and CMV-seronegative. The CDR3 nucleotides read TGCGCCAGCAGCTTTCGGCAGGGGGGCACTGAAGCTTTCTTT. This sequence encodes CASSFRQGGTEAFF.